This TCR beta chain comes out of a study of CD8 T cells in ankylosing spondylitis. Findings of the study overall: In ankylosing spondylitis blood, a motif of roughly eight highly homologous TCR beta variants appeared characteristic. Prior literature has documented some motif variants in synovial fluid and blood from reactive arthritis.

This clonotype showed up many times. The antigen remains undetermined. Trimming removed 2 bases from V and 15 bases from J, with 14 bases in between. The germline gives CDR1 LGHNA, CDR2 YNFKEQ. The length of the CDR3 is 12 residues. Generation of TCR beta libraries employed quantitative 5'-RACE incorporating molecular barcodes. Via MiXCR, TCRdb re-called the 5' RACE reads, giving one row per CDR3 protein. The table lists about 800,000 distinct CDR3 sequences, 12% of them singletons. The V call is TRBV4-2, the J call TRBJ1-5; the D gene is possibly TRBD1 (6 bases). Sequenced sample: blood, either unsorted or a sorted T cell fraction (not recorded which). This receptor was taken from a male donor with ankylosing spondylitis. The CDR3 protein is CASSQYRAQLHF. In DNA form, the CDR3 reads TGTGCCAGCAGCCAATACAGGGCCCAACTGCATTTT.